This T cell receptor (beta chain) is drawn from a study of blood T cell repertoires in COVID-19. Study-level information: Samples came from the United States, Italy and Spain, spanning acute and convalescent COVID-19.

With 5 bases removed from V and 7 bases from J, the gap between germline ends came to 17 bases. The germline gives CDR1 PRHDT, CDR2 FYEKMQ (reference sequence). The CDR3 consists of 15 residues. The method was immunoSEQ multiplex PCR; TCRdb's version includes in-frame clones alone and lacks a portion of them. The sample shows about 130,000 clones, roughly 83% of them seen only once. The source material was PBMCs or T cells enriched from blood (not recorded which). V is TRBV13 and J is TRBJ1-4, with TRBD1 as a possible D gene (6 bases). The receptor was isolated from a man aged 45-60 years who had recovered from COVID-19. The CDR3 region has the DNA TGTGCCAGCAGCGCTATCCAGGGGATAGGTGAAAAACTGTTTTTT. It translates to CASSAIQGIGEKLFF. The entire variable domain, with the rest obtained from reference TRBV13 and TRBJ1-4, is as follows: AAGVIQSPRHLIKEKRETATLKCYPIPRHDTVYWYQQGPGQDPQFLISFYEKMQSDKGSIPDRFSAQQFSDYHSELNMSSLELGDSALYFCASSAIQGIGEKLFFGSGTQLSVL.